This T cell receptor beta chain was recovered during a study of human T cells and chemical hapten exposure. What the library attached to individual cDNA molecules were unique molecular identifiers. From the RACE reads, TCRdb called clonotypes with MiXCR, one entry per CDR3 protein. The sample carries 100,000 to 150,000 distinct CDR3 sequences, approximately 9.1% recorded once. The time point was: healthy volunteer bleed at 2 weeks. Sequencing started from total RNA isolated from unfractionated whole blood. Deletions cut 0 bases from V and 12 bases from J, with 17 bases between. Germline V lookup: CDR1 SGHDN, CDR2 FVKESK. CDR3 size: 14 residues.

The sequencing input was whole blood. V gene TRBV14 combines with J gene TRBJ1-1, with D perhaps TRBD1 (6 bases). This sequence originates from a male donor in good health. Some clones in this sample may be carry-over from other donors' samples. The chain's CDR3 is CASSQELTGGKTFF. The DNA for the CDR3 is TGTGCCAGCAGCCAAGAACTGACAGGCGGGAAAACTTTCTTT.